The 17 T cell receptor beta chains below were found in one sample sequenced in a study of blood T cell repertoires in COVID-19. Data came from immunoSEQ multiplex PCR; TCRdb stores just in-frame clones and leaves some out. The table records 250,000 to 300,000 clones, over 75% of them present only once. The specimen sequenced was PBMCs or T cells enriched from blood (not recorded which). The receptors come from a woman aged 30 to 39 who had recovered from COVID-19.

The rearrangement uses TRBV28 and TRBJ2-7, with 10 bases identical to TRBD1. Germline trimming cut 3 bases from V and 5 bases from J; bases unmatched to any gene: 4. The germline CDR1 and CDR2 sequences are MDHEN and SYDVKM. This CDR3 has 14 residues. The CDR3 sequence is CASSLTGGNHEQYF. Here the CDR3 DNA reads TGTGCCAGCAGTTTGACAGGGGGCAACCACGAGCAGTACTTC.

The genes are TRBV28 and TRBJ1-6; perhaps TRBD1 as D (5 bases). V shed 3 bases and J shed 7 bases, with 10 bases lying between them. The CDR3 length is 14 residues. Per the germline V gene, CDR1 is MDHEN and CDR2 is SYDVKM. The chain's CDR3 is CASSFPSGNSPLHF. The DNA of the CDR3 is TGTGCCAGCAGTTTCCCTTCAGGGAATTCACCCCTCCACTTT.

The gene calls are TRBV19 and TRBJ1-1; the D gene is possibly TRBD1 (6 bases). Trimming stripped 6 bases from V and 4 bases from J, with 9 bases between. CDR3 length: 12 residues. The germline CDR1 and CDR2 sequences are LNHDA and SQIVND (reference sequence). The CDR3 sequence is CASRKQGTEAFF. The CDR3 DNA reads as TGTGCCAGTAGGAAACAGGGCACTGAAGCTTTCTTT. Supplemented by reference TRBV19 and TRBJ1-1, the full variable domain reads DGGITQSPKYLFRKEGQNVTLSCEQNLNHDAMYWYRQDPGQGLRLIYYSQIVNDFQKGDIAEGYSVSREKKESFPLTVTSAQKNPTAFYLCASRKQGTEAFFGQGTRLTVV.

The chain uses TRBV19 and TRBJ1-1; 8 bases are shared with TRBD1. J was trimmed by 5 bases and V by 6 bases; bases with no gene match: 5. CDR3 size: 13 residues. The germline V gene encodes CDR1 LNHDA and CDR2 SQIVND (reference sequence). The CDR3 region has the DNA TGTGCCAGTAGCCGGGACAGGCGGACTGAAGCTTTCTTT. This sequence encodes CASSRDRRTEAFF.

The chain links TRBV3-1 (or the pseudogene TRBV3-2) to TRBJ2-3; 10 bases map to TRBD2. This CDR3 contains 18 residues. V lost 5 bases, J lost 2 bases, and 13 bases stayed unmatched. Germline CDR1 LGHDT, CDR2 YNNKEL (reference sequence). The CDR3 loop reads CASSSRGLLAGYTDTQYF. The CDR3 DNA reads TGTGCCAGCAGCTCCCGAGGGTTACTAGCGGGATACACAGATACGCAGTATTTT.

This clone was seen a few times. The V and J genes are TRBV29-1 and TRBJ1-2, with 9 bases matching TRBD1. Germline loops: CDR1 SQVTM, CDR2 ANQGSEA. V lost 7 bases to trimming and J lost 7 bases; unmatched junction nucleotides: 13. This CDR3 region has 14 residues. Here the CDR3 reads CSALPGQGFGGYTF. The CDR3 DNA is TGCAGCGCCCTCCCGGGACAGGGTTTCGGTGGCTACACCTTC.

The chain joins TRBV7-3 to TRBJ2-3; 9 bases agree with TRBD2. The CDR3 sequence is 15 residues long. V dropped 2 bases and J dropped 5; count of bases not matched to a gene: 5. Germline CDR1 SGHTA, CDR2 FQGTGA. The CDR3 region is CASSLAGGPGDTQYF. The CDR3 DNA sequence: TGTGCCAGCAGCTTAGCGGGAGGGCCGGGAGATACGCAGTATTTT.

This clone has just one count. The gene calls are TRBV28 and TRBJ1-3; D is ambiguous. CDR3 size: 15 residues. V lost 2 bases and J 0 bases, leaving 8 bases between the germline ends. Germline CDR1 reads MDHEN; CDR2 reads SYDVKM. CDR3 sequence reads: CASSLGLDSGNTIYF. Written as DNA, the CDR3 is TGTGCCAGCAGTTTAGGGCTGGACTCTGGAAACACCATATATTTT. Complete variable domain (other parts from reference TRBV28 and TRBJ1-3): DVKVTQSSRYLVKRTGEKVFLECVQDMDHENMFWYRQDPGLGLRLIYFSYDVKMKEKGDIPEGYSVSREKKERFSLILESASTNQTSMYLCASSLGLDSGNTIYFGEGSWLTVV.

This chain joins TRBV30 and TRBJ2-7; 7 nucleotides line up with TRBD1. Germline V gene lookup returns CDR1 GTSNPN and CDR2 SVGIG (reference sequence). The CDR3 spans 12 residues. V lost 3 bases and J lost 3; bases outside the gene matches: 2. CDR3 in DNA: TGTGCCTGGAGACAGGGGATCTACGAGCAGTACTTC. This sequence encodes CAWRQGIYEQYF. Full variable domain (missing parts from reference TRBV30 and TRBJ2-7): SQTIHQWPATLVQPVGSPLSLECTVEGTSNPNLYWYRQAAGRGLQLLFYSVGIGQISSEVPQNLSASRPQDRQFILSSKKLLLSDSGFYLCAWRQGIYEQYFGPGTRLTVT.

The rearrangement links TRBV14 to TRBJ1-2, with 9 bases lining up with TRBD1. Looked up from germline, CDR1 is SGHDN and CDR2 is FVKESK. Trimming at V came to 3 bases and at J to 4 bases, leaving 12 bases not matched to a gene. The length of the CDR3 is 17 residues. The CDR3 coding sequence is TGTGCCAGCAGCCAGGAAACATTACAGGGGGCGGCCTATGGCTACACCTTC. Its translation: CASSQETLQGAAYGYTF.

The rearrangement joins TRBV7-2 to TRBJ2-2; perhaps TRBD2 as D (5 bases). The length of the CDR3 is 14 residues. Looked up from germline, CDR1 is SGHTA and CDR2 is FQGNSA. Trimming stripped 2 bases from V and 3 bases from J, with 7 bases between. The chain's CDR3 is CASSLLEDTGELFF. In DNA form, the CDR3 reads TGTGCCAGCAGCTTATTGGAGGACACCGGGGAGCTGTTTTTT.

The chain employs TRBV10-3 and TRBJ2-3; 9 bases are a match to TRBD1. CDR3 length equals 16 residues. V lost 5 bases to trimming and J lost 3 bases; unmatched junction nucleotides: 9. CDR1 is ENHRY and CDR2 is SYGVKD in the germline V gene. Written as DNA, the CDR3 is TGTGCCATCAGTTCGGGACAGGGTGTAGGGACAGATACGCAGTATTTT. It yields the protein CAISSGQGVGTDTQYF.

The chain uses TRBV6-4 and TRBJ2-3; 8 nucleotides line up with TRBD2. Unmatched junction bases numbered 0, after V lost 4 bases and J lost 0 bases. The CDR3 consists of 14 residues. Germline-derived CDR1 and CDR2 are MRHNA and SNTAGT. The CDR3 sequence: CASSASGSTDTQYF. Here the CDR3 DNA reads TGTGCCAGCAGTGCTAGCGGGAGCACAGATACGCAGTATTTT.

The sample holds a few counts of this clone. The genes are TRBV5-8 and TRBJ2-7; 8 bases map to TRBD1. After removal of 0 bases from V and 5 bases from J, the junction contained 10 bases not matched to a gene. The CDR3 spans 16 residues. Germline V lookup: CDR1 SGHTS, CDR2 YDEGEE. The CDR3 nucleotides read TGTGCCAGCAGCTTGGTAGGGGACAGGCCCTTTCACGAGCAGTACTTC. Translated: CASSLVGDRPFHEQYF.

This clone has more than one count but fewer than ten. The chain is built from TRBV19 and TRBJ1-5, with 11 bases identical to TRBD1. V dropped 8 bases and J dropped 5; count of bases not matched to a gene: 5. This CDR3 contains 14 residues. Germline V gives CDR1 LNHDA, CDR2 SQIVND (reference sequence). CDR3 loop: CASHRTGGHQPQHF. The DNA for the CDR3 is TGTGCCAGTCACCGGACAGGGGGCCATCAGCCCCAGCATTTT. The full variable domain, rest sourced from reference TRBV19 and TRBJ1-5, is DGGITQSPKYLFRKEGQNVTLSCEQNLNHDAMYWYRQDPGQGLRLIYYSQIVNDFQKGDIAEGYSVSREKKESFPLTVTSAQKNPTAFYLCASHRTGGHQPQHFGDGTRLSIL.

The chain couples TRBV6-6 to TRBJ2-6; D not certain. Trimming left V 5 bases short and J 0 bases short, with 5 bases between. The germline V gene has CDR1 MNHNY and CDR2 SVGAGI (reference sequence). This CDR3 has 14 residues. This chain's CDR3 is CASSPNSGANVLTF. CDR3 in DNA: TGTGCCAGCAGTCCCAACTCTGGGGCCAACGTCCTGACTTTC.

The chain combines TRBV27 with TRBJ1-5; the D gene is possibly TRBD1 (6 bases). The length of the CDR3 is 17 residues. The ends were cut back, 7 bases at V and 0 bases at J, with 19 bases in the middle. CDR1 and CDR2 (germline): MNHEY, SMNVEV (reference sequence). CDR3 DNA: TGTGCCAGCATCTTAGGGTACAGGGAGAATAGCAATCAGCCCCAGCATTTT. Encoded protein: CASILGYRENSNQPQHF.